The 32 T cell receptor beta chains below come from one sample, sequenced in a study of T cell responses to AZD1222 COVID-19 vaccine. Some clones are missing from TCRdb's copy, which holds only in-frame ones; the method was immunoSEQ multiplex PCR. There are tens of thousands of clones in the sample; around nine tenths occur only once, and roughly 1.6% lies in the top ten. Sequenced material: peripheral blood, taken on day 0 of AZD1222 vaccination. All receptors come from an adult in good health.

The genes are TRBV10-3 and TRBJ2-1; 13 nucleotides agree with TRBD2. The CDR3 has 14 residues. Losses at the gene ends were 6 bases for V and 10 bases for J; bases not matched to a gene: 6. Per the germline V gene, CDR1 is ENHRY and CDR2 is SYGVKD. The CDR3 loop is CAIRMGLAGNEQFF. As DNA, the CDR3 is TGTGCCATCAGGATGGGACTAGCGGGAAACGAGCAGTTCTTC.

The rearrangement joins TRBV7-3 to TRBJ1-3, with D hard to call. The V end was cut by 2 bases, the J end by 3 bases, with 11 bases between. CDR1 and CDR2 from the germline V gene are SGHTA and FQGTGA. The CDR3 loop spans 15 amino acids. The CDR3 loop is CASSLEPVYGNTIYF. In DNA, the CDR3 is TGTGCCAGCAGCTTAGAGCCGGTCTATGGAAACACCATATATTTT.

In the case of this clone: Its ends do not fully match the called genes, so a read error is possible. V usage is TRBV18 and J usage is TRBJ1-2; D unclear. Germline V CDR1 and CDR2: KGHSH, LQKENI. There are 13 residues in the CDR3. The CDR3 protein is CVSSEGRDYGYTF. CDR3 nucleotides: TGTGTCAGCTCGGAAGGACGGGATTATGGCTACACCTTC.

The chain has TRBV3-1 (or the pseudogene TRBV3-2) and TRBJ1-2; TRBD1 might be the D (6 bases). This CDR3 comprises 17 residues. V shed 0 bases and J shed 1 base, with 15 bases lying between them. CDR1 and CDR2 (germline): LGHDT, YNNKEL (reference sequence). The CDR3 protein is CASSQDVRGQNNYGYTF. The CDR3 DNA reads TGTGCCAGCAGCCAAGATGTCAGAGGACAGAATAACTATGGCTACACCTTC.

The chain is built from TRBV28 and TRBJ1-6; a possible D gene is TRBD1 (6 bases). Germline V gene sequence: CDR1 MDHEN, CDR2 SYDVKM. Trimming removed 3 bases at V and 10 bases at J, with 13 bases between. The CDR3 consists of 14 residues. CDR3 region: CASSLGGLGSPLHF. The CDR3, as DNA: TGTGCCAGCAGTTTGGGGGGGCTTGGGTCACCCCTCCACTTT.

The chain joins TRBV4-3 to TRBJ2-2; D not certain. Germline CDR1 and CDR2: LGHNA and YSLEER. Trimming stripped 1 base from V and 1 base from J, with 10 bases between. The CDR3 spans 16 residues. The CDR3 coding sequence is TGCGCCAGCAGCCAAGCCGCGACTTTGAACACCGGGGAGCTGTTTTTT. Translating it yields CASSQAATLNTGELFF.

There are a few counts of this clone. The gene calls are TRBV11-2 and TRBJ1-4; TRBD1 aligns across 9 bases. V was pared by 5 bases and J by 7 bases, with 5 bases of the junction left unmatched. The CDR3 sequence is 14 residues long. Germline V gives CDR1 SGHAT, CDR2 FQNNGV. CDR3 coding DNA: TGTGCCAGCAGCCGGGGACAGGGTAGTGAAAAACTGTTTTTT. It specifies CASSRGQGSEKLFF.

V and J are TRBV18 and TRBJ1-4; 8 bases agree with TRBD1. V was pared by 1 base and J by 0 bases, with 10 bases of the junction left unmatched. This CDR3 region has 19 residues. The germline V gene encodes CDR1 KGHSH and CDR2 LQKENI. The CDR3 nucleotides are TGTGCCAGCTCACCACGGGGACAGGCAGCCTTTGCAACTAATGAAAAACTGTTTTTT. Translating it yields CASSPRGQAAFATNEKLFF.

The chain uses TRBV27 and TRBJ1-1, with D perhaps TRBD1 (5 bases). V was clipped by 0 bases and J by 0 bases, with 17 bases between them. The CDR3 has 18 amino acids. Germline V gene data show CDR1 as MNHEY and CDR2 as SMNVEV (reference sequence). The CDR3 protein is CASSLSAGGGDLNTEAFF. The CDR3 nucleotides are TGTGCCAGCAGTTTATCTGCAGGCGGAGGGGACTTGAACACTGAAGCTTTCTTT.

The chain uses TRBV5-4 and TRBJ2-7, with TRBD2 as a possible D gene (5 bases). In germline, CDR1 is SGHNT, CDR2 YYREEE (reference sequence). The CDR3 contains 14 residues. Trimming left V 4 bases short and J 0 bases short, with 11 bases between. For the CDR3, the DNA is TGTGCCAGCAGCCCGGGATCCAGCTCCTACGAGCAGTACTTC. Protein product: CASSPGSSSYEQYF.

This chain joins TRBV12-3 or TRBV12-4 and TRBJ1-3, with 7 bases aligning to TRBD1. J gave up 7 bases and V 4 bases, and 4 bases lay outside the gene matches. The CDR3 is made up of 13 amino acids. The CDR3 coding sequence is TGTGCCAGCAGTTCGACAGGGCGGAACACCATATATTTT. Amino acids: CASSSTGRNTIYF.

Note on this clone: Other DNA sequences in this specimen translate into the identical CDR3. The CDR3 DNA reads TGTGCCAGCTCACCCGGGACAGACTATGGCTACACCTTC. It encodes CASSPGTDYGYTF. The chain recombines TRBV18 with TRBJ1-2, with 7 bases fitting TRBD1. The length of the CDR3 is 13 residues. Per the germline V gene, CDR1 is KGHSH and CDR2 is LQKENI. With 3 bases clipped from V and 3 bases from J, the junction kept 1 base outside the gene matches.

The CDR3: CASSYSGTVNGDQPQHF. The CDR3 DNA reads TGTGCCAGCAGTTACTCCGGGACAGTGAATGGGGATCAGCCCCAGCATTTT. The chain employs TRBV6-2 or TRBV6-3 and TRBJ1-5, with 7 bases matching TRBD1. Germline CDR1 is MNHEY and CDR2 is SVGEGT. Losses at the gene ends were 0 bases for V and 5 bases for J; bases not matched to a gene: 10. This CDR3 is 17 amino acids long.

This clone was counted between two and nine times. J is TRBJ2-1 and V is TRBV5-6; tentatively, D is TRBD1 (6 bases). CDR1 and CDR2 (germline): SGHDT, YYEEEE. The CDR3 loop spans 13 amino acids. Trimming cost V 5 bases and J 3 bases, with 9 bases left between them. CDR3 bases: TGTGCCAGCAGACAGGGTGGCTACAATGAGCAGTTCTTC. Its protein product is CASRQGGYNEQFF.

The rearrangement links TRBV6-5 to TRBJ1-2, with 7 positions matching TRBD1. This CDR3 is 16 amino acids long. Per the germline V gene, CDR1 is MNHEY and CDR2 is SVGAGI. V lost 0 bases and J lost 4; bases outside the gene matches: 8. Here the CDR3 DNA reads TGTGCCAGCAGTTACTCAGGGTCCGGGACAGTCTATGGCTACACCTTC. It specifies CASSYSGSGTVYGYTF.

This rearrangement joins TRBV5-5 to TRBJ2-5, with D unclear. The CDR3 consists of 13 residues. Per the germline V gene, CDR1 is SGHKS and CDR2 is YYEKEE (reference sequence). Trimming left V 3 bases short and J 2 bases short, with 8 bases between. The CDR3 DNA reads TGTGCCAGCAGCTCGCCTGTTCAAGAGACCCAGTACTTC. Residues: CASSSPVQETQYF.

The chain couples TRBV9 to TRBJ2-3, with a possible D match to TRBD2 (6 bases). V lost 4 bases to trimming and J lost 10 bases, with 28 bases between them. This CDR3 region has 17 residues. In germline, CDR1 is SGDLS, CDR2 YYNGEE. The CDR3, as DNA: TGTGCCAGCAGCCCGGGGACTTCCTCTGGATTCGGGGATGCGCAGTATTTT. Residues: CASSPGTSSGFGDAQYF.

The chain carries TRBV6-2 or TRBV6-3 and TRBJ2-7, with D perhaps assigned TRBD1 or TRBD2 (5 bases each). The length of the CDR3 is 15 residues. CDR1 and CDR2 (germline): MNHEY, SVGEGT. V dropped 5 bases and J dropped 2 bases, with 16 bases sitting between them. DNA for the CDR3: TGTGCCAGCAGTACTCACGGGACCCGGACCTACGAGCAGTACTTC. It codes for CASSTHGTRTYEQYF.

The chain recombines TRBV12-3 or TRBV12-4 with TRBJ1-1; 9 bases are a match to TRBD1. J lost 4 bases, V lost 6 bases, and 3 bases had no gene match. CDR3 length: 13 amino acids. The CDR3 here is CASSEQGATEAFF. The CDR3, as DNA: TGTGCCAGCAGCGAACAGGGGGCCACTGAAGCTTTCTTT.

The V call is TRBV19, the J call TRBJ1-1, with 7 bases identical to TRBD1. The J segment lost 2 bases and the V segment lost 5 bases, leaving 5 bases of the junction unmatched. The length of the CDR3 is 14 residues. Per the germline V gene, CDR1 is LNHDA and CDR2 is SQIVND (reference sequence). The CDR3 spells CASSQDRTNTEAFF. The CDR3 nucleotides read TGTGCCAGTAGTCAGGACAGGACAAACACTGAAGCTTTCTTT.

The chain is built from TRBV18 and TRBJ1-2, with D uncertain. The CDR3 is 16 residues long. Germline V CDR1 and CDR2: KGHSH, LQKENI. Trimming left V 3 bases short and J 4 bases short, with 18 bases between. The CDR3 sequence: CASSPTGSLNSYGYTF. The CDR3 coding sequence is TGTGCCAGCTCACCCACCGGGTCTCTAAATTCCTATGGCTACACCTTC. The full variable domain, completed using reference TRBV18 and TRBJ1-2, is NAGVMQNPRHLVRRRGQEARLRCSPMKGHSHVYWYRQLPEEGLKFMVYLQKENIIDESGMPKERFSAEFPKEGPSILRIQQVVRGDSAAYFCASSPTGSLNSYGYTFGSGTRLTVV.

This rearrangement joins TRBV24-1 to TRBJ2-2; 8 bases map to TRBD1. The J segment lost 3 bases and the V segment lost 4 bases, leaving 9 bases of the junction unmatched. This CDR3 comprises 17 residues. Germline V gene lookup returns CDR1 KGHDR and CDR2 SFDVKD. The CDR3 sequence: CATSDPDRADDTGELFF. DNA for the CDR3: TGTGCCACCAGTGACCCGGACAGGGCGGACGACACCGGGGAGCTGTTTTTT.

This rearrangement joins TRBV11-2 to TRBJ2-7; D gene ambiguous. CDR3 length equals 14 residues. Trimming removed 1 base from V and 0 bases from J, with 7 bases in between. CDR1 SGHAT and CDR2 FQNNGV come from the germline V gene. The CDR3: CASSLGASSYEQYF. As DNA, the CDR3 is TGTGCCAGCAGCTTAGGTGCTAGCTCCTACGAGCAGTACTTC.

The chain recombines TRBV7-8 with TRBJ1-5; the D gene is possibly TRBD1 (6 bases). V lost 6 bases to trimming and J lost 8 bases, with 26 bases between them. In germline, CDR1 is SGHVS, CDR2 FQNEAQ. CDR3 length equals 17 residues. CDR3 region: CASRLSGTPSLTEPQHF. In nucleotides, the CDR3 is TGTGCCAGCAGACTCTCCGGGACACCCTCTTTAACGGAGCCCCAGCATTTT.

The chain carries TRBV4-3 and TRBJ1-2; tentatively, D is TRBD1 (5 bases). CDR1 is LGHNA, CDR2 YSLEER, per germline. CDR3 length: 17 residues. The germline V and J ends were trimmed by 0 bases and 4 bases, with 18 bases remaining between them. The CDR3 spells CASSQDHQGVEGYGYTF. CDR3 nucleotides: TGCGCCAGCAGCCAAGATCACCAAGGGGTGGAAGGCTATGGCTACACCTTC.

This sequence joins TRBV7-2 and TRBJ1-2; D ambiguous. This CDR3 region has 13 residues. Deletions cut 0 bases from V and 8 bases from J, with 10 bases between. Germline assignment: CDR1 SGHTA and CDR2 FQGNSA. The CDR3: CASSLAQLGGYTF. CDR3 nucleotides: TGTGCCAGCAGCTTAGCGCAACTGGGCGGCTACACCTTC.

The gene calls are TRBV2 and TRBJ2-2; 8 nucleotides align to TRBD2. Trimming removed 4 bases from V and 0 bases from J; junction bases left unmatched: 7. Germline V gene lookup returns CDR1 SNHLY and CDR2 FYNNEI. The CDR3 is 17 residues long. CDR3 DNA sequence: TGTGCCAGCAGTGGAACTAGCGGAGCCGCGAACACCGGGGAGCTGTTTTTT. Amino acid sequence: CASSGTSGAANTGELFF.

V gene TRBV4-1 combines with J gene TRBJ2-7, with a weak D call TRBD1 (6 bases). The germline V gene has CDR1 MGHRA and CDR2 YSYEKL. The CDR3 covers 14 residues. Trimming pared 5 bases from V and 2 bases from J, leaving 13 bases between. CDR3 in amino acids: CASSGAGDTYEQYF. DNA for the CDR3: TGCGCCAGCAGCGGGGCAGGGGACACCTACGAGCAGTACTTC.

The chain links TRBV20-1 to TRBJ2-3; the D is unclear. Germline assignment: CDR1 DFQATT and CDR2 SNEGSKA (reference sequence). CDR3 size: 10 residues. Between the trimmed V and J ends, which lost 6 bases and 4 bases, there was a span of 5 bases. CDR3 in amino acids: CSAGPDTQYF. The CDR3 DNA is TGCAGTGCCGGGCCAGATACGCAGTATTTT.

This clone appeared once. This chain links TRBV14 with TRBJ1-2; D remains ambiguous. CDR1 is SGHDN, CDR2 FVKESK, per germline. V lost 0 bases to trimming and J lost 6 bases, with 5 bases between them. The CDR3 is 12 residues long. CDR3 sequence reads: CASSQERDGYTF. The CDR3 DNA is TGTGCCAGCAGCCAAGAAAGGGATGGCTACACCTTC.

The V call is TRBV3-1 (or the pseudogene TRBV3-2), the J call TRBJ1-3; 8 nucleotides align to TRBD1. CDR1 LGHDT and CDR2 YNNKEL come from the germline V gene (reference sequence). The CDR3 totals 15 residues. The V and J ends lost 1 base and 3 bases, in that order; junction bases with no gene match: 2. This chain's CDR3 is CASSQVDRGGNTIYF. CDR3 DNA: TGTGCCAGCAGCCAAGTCGACAGGGGTGGAAACACCATATATTTT.

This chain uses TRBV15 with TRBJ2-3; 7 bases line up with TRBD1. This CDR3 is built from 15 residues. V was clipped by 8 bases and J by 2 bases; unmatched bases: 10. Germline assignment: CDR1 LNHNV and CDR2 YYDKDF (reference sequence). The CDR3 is CATARTGHDTDTQYF. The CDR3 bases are TGTGCCACCGCTCGGACAGGCCATGACACAGATACGCAGTATTTT.